The clone carrying this TCR beta chain is a singleton in its sample. This sample stems from a study of blood T cell repertoires in COVID-19. Study-wide background: COVID-19 samples, acute and convalescent, were from the United States, Italy and Spain. Nucleic acid was either cDNA or gDNA, and it came from T cells, B-cell-depleted T cells, or PBMCs.

Trimming left V 7 bases short and J 5 bases short, with 15 bases between. Germline V gene data show CDR1 as GTSNPN and CDR2 as SVGIG (reference sequence). This CDR3 spans 13 amino acids. In the original workflow: Estimation of nucleated cell counts was performed using reference gene primer amplification. Data came from immunoSEQ multiplex PCR; TCRdb stores just in-frame clones and leaves some out. For V, J and clone size, that table is used; D and trimming come from the DNA. The sample lists 150,000 or so clones; around 76% were seen once. The chain carries TRBV30 and TRBJ1-3, with D tentatively TRBD1 (5 bases). This receptor was identified in a woman aged 70-85 years with acute or convalescent COVID-19. The sample consisted of peripheral blood. CDR3 nucleotide sequence: TGTGCCTTTAAATTCCGGGGGAGAAACACCATATATTTT. Its translation: CAFKFRGRNTIYF.